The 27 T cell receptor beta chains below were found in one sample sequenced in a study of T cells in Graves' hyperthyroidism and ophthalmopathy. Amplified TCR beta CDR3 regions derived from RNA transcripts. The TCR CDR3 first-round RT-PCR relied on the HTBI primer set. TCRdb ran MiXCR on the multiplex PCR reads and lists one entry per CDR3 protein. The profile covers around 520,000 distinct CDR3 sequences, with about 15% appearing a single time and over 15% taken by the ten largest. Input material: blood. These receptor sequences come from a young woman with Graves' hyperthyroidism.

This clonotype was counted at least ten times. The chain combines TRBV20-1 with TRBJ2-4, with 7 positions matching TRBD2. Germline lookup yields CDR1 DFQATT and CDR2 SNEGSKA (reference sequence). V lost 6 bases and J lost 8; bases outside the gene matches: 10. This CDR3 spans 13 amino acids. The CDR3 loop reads CSATGLSGDIQYF. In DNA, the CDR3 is TGCAGTGCCACGGGACTAAGTGGAGACATTCAGTACTTC.

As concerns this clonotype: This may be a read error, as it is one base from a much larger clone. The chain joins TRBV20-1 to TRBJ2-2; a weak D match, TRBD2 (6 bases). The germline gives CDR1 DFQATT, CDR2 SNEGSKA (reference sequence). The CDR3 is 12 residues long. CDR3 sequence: CSVPSDHGGLFF. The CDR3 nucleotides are TGCAGTGTCCCGTCCGATCACGGGGGGCTGTTTTTT.

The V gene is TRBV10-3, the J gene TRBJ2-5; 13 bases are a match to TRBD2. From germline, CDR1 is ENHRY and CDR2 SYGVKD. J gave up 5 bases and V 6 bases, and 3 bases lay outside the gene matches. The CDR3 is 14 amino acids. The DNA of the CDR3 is TGTGCCATCAGCGGACTAGCGGGAGCGGAGACCCAGTACTTC. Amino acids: CAISGLAGAETQYF.

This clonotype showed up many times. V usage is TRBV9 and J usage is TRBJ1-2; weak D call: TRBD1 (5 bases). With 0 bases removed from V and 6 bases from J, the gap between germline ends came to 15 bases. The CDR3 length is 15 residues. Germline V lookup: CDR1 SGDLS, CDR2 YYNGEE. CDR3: CASSVGFGGSDGYTF. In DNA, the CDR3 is TGTGCCAGCAGCGTAGGGTTCGGGGGGAGCGATGGCTACACCTTC.

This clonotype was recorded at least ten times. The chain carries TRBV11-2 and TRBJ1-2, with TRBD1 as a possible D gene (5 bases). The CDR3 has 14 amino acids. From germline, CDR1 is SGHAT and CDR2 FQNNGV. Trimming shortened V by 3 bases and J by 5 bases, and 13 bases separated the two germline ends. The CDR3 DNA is TGTGCCAGCAGCTTCCCAGGGTTGGGTTATGGCTACACCTTC. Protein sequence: CASSFPGLGYGYTF.

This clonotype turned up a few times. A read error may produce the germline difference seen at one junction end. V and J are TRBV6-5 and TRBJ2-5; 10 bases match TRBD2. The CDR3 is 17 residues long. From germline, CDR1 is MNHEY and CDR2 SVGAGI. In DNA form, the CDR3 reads TGTGCCAGCGGTTACTCGACCCTAGCGGGAGTTGGGGAGACCCAGTACTTC. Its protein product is CASGYSTLAGVGETQYF.

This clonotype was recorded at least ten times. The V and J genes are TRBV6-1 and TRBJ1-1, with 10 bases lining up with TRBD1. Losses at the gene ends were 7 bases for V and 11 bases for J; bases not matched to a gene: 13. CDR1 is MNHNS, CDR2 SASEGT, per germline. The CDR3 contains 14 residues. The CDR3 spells CASTEGQGLTYAFF. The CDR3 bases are TGTGCCAGCACGGAGGGACAGGGGTTAACATACGCTTTCTTT.

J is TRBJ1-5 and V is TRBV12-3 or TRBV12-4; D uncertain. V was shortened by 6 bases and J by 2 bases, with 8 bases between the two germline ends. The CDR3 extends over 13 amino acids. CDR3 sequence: CASRGMGNQPQHF. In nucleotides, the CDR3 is TGTGCCAGCAGGGGGATGGGCAATCAGCCCCAGCATTTT.

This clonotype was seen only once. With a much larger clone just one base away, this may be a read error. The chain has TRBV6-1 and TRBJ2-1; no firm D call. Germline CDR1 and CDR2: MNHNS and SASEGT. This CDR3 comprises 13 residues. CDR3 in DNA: TGTGCCAGCAGGGAAGCCGGTTACAATGAGCAGTCCTTC. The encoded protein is CASREAGYNEQSF.

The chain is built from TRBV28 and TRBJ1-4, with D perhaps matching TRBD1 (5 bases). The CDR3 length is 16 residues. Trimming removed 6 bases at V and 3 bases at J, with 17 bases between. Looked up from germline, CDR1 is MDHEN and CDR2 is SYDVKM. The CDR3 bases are TGTGCCAGCAGCATACTGGGGGTGCGGGCTAATGAAAAACTGTTTTTT. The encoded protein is CASSILGVRANEKLFF.

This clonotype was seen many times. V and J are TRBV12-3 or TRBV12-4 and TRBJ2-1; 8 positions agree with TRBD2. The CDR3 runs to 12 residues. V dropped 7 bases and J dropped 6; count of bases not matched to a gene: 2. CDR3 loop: CASIAGGNEQFF. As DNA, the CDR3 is TGTGCCAGCATCGCGGGGGGCAATGAGCAGTTCTTC.

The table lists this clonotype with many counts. CDR3 coding DNA: TGTGCCAGCAGTTGGGGGTTGAACACTGAAGCTTTCTTT. This translates into CASSWGLNTEAFF. This chain uses TRBV7-3 with TRBJ1-1; D is perhaps TRBD1 (5 bases). Germline-derived CDR1 and CDR2 are SGHTA and FQGTGA. The CDR3 runs 13 residues. V was pared by 6 bases and J by 0 bases, with 8 bases between.

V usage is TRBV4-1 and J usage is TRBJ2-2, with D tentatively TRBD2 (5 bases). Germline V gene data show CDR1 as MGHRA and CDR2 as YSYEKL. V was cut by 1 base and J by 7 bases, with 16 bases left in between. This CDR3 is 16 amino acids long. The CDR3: CASSQVWTRANGELFF. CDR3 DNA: TGCGCCAGCAGCCAAGTATGGACTCGAGCGAACGGGGAGCTGTTTTTT.

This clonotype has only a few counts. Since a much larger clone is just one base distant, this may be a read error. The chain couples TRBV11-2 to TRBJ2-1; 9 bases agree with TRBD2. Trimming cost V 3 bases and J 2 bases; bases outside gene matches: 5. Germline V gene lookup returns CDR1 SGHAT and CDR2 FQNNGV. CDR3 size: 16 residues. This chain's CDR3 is CASSFVSGSPYNEQFF. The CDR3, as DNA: TGTGCCAGCAGCTTCGTTAGCGGGAGCCCCTACAATGAGCAGTTCTTC.

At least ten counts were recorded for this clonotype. In DNA, the CDR3 is TGTGCCACCTTACCACATAGCGGGAACGAGCAGTTCTTC. Translating it yields CATLPHSGNEQFF. The rearrangement uses TRBV3-1 and TRBJ2-1, with 8 bases identical to TRBD2. V shed 10 bases, J shed 10 bases, and the junction held 12 bases outside the gene matches. This CDR3 has 13 residues. The germline V gene encodes CDR1 LGHDT and CDR2 YNNKEL (reference sequence).

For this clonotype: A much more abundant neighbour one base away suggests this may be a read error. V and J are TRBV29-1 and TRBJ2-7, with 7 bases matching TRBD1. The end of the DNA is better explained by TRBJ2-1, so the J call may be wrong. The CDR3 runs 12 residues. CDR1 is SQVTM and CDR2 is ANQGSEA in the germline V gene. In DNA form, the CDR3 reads TGCAGCGGCGGACAGGCCTCCTACGAGCAGTTCTTC. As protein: CSGGQASYEQFF.

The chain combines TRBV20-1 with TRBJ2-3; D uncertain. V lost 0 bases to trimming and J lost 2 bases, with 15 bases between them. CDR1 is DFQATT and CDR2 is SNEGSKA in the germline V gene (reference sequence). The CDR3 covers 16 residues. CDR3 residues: CSARDIVQSVTDTQYF. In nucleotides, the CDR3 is TGCAGTGCTAGAGATATAGTGCAGAGCGTCACAGATACGCAGTATTTT.

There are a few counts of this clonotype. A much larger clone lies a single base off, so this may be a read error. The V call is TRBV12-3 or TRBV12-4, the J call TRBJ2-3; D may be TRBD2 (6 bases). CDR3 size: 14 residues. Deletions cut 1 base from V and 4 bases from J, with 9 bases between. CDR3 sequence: CASSLGTTADTQYF. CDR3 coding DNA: TGTGCCAGCAGTTTAGGGACTACCGCAGATACGCAGTATTTT.

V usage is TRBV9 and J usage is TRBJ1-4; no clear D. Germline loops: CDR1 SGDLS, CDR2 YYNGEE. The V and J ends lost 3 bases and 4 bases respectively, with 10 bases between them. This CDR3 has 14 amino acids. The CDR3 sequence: CASSAEGSNEKLFF. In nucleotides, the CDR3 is TGTGCCAGCAGCGCAGAAGGGAGTAATGAAAAACTGTTTTTT.

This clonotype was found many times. CDR3 protein: CATSGVSGARTDTQYF. The CDR3 DNA sequence: TGTGCCACCAGCGGGGTAAGCGGAGCCCGCACAGATACGCAGTATTTT. This chain joins TRBV24-1 and TRBJ2-3, with D perhaps matching TRBD2 (5 bases). The V gene lost 7 bases and the J gene lost 1 base, with 17 bases spanning the gap. The CDR3 loop spans 16 amino acids. Germline V gene lookup returns CDR1 KGHDR and CDR2 SFDVKD.

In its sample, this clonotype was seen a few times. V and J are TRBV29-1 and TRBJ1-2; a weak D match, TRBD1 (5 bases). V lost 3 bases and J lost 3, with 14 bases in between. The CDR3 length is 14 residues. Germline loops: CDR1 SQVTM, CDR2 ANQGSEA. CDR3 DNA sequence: TGCAGCGTTGATTTCCAGGGCGGACACTATGGCTACACCTTC. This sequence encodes CSVDFQGGHYGYTF.

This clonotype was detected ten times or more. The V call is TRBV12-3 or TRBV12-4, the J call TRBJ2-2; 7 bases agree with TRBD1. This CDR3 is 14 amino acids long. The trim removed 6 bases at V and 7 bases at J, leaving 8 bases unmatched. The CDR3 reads CASRYRGRGGELFF. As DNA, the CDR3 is TGTGCCAGCAGATACAGGGGACGTGGCGGGGAGCTGTTTTTT.

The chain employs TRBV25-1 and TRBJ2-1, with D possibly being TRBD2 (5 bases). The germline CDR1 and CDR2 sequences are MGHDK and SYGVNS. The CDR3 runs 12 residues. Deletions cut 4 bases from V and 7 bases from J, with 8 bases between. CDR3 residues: CASSGEKNEQFF. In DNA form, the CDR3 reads TGTGCCAGCAGTGGGGAGAAGAATGAGCAGTTCTTC.

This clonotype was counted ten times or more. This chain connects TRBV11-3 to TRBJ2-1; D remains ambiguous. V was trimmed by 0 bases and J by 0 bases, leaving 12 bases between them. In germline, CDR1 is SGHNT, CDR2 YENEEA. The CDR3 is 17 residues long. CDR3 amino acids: CASSLDRQLGSYNEQFF. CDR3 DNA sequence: TGTGCCAGCAGCTTAGATCGGCAGCTAGGCTCCTACAATGAGCAGTTCTTC.

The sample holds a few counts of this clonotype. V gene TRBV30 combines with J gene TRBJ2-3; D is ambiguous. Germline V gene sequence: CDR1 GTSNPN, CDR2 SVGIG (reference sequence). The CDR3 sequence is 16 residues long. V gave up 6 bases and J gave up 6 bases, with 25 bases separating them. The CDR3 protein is CACLPPYGGKVDTQYF. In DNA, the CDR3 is TGTGCCTGCCTCCCCCCCTACGGCGGAAAGGTGGATACGCAGTATTTT. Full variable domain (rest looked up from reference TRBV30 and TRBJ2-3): SQTIHQWPATLVQPVGSPLSLECTVEGTSNPNLYWYRQAAGRGLQLLFYSVGIGQISSEVPQNLSASRPQDRQFILSSKKLLLSDSGFYLCACLPPYGGKVDTQYFGPGTRLTVL.

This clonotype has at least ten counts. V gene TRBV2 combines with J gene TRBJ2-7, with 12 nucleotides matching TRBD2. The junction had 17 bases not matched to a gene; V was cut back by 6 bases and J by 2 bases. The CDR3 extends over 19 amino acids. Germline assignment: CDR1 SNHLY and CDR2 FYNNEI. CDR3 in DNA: TGTGCCAGCAGCAAGCAGACTAGCGGGAGACTTACGAACCCCTACGAGCAGTACTTC. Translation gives CASSKQTSGRLTNPYEQYF.

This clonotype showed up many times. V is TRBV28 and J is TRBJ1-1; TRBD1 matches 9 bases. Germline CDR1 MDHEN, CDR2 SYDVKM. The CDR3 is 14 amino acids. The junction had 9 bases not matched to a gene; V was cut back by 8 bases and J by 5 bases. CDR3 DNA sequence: TGTGCCAGCCCGCTGGGGACAGGGATTACTGAAGCTTTCTTT. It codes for CASPLGTGITEAFF. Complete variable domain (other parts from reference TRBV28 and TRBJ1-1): DVKVTQSSRYLVKRTGEKVFLECVQDMDHENMFWYRQDPGLGLRLIYFSYDVKMKEKGDIPEGYSVSREKKERFSLILESASTNQTSMYLCASPLGTGITEAFFGQGTRLTVV.